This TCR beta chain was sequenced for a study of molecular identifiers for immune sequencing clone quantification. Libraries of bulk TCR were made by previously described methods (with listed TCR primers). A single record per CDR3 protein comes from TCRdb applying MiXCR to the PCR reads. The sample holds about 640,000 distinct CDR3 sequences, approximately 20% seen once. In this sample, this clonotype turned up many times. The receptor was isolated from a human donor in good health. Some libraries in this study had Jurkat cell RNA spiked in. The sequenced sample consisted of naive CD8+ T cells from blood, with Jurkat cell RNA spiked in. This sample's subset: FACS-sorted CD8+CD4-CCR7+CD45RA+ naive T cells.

This CDR3 is CASSLPGQVNTDTQYF. As DNA, the CDR3 is TGTGCCAGCAGCTTACCCGGACAGGTCAACACAGATACGCAGTATTTT. The chain links TRBV7-6 to TRBJ2-3, with 7 positions matching TRBD1. The J segment lost 2 bases and the V segment lost 2 bases, leaving 7 bases of the junction unmatched. This CDR3 is 16 amino acids long. CDR1 is SGHVS and CDR2 is FNYEAQ in the germline V gene.